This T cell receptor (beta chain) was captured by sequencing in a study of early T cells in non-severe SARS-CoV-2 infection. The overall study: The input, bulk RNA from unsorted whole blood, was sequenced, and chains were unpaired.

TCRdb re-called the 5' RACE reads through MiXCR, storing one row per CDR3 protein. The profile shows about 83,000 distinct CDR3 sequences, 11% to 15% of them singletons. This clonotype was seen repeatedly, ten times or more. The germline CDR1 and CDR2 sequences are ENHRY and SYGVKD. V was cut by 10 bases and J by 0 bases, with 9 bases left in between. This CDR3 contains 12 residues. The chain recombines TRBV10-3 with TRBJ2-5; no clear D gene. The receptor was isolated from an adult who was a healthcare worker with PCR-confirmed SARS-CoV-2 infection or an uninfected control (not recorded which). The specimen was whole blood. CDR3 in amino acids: CATSLYQETQYF. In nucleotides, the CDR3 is TGTGCCACCTCCCTGTACCAAGAGACCCAGTACTTC.